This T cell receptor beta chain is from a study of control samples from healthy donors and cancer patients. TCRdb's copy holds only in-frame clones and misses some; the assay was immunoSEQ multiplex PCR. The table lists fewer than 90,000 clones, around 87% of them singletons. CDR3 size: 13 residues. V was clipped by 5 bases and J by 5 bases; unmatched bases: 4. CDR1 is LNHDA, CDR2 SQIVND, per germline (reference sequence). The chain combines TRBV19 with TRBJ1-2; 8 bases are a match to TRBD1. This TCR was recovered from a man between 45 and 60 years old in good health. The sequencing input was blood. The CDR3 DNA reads TGTGCCAGTAGTCCGGACAGGGAGTATGGCTACACCTTC. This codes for CASSPDREYGYTF.